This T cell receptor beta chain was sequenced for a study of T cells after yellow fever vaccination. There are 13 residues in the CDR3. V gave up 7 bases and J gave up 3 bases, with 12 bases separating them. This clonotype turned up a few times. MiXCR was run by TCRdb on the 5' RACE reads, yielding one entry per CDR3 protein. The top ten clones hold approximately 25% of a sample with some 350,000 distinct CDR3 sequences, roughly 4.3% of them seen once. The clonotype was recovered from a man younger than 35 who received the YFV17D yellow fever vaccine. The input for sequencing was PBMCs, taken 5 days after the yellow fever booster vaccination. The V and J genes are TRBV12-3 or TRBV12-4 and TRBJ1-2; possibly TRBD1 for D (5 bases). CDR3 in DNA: TGTGCCAGCAAGTGGGGCGCGGACTATGGCTACACCTTC. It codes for CASKWGADYGYTF.